The entry below describes one TCR beta chain. Other DNA sequences in the sample encode the same CDR3. The record originates from a study of shared clonotypes between healthy human individuals. Across the study: The study enrolled a couple of women and three men aged 18 to 49. CD8 memory received one plate per donor, CD8 naive two, CD4 memory three and CD4 naive three.

Negatively enriched CD4+ T cells were divided by CD45RA into naive and memory. Assay runs were performed at deep level. Sequencing was performed with immunoSEQ multiplex PCR; in TCRdb, only in-frame clones are kept and a portion is missing. In the table there are over a million clones, roughly 80% of which are singletons. Germline trimming cut 3 bases from V and 5 bases from J; bases unmatched to any gene: 3. The CDR3 runs to 13 residues. Germline CDR1 is SGHTA and CDR2 is FQGNSA. This TCR was sampled from a man aged 18 to 30 in good health. Sequencing input: memory CD4+ T cells sorted from blood. Stated subset: CD45RA-negative fraction. The rearrangement uses TRBV7-2 and TRBJ2-7, with 8 bases identical to TRBD1. Here the CDR3 reads CASSFGTGDEQYF. The CDR3 DNA reads as TGTGCCAGCAGCTTTGGGACAGGCGACGAGCAGTACTTC.